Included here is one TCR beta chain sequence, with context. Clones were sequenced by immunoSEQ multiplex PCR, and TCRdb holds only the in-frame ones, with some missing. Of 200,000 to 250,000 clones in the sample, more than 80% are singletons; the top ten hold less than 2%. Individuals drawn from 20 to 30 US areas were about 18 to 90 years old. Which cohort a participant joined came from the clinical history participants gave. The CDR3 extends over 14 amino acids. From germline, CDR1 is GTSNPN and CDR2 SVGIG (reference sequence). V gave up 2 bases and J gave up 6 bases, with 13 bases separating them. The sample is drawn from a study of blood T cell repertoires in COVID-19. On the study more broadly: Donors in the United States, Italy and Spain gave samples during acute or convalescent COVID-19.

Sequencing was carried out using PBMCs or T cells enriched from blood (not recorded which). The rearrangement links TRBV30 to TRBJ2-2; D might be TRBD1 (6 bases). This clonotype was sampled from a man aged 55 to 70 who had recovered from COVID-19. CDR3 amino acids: CAWSITGRAGELFF. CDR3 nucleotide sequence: TGTGCCTGGAGTATTACAGGGCGCGCCGGGGAGCTGTTTTTT.